These 8 T cell receptor beta chains were all obtained from the same sample, sequenced in a study of blood T cells in healthy people across ages. A sample-barcoded 5' primer and a J-beta primer mix were used in a second PCR of about 6 to 12 cycles. From the 5' RACE reads, TCRdb called clonotypes with MiXCR, one entry per CDR3 protein. The sample lists hundreds of thousands of distinct CDR3 sequences, 40% to 50% occurring once. Material for sequencing was blood. These receptor sequences come from a man older than 75 in good health.

This chain connects TRBV20-1 to TRBJ2-6, with 9 bases lining up with TRBD2. Trimming removed 3 bases from V and 1 base from J; junction bases left unmatched: 10. CDR1 and CDR2 (germline): DFQATT, SNEGSKA (reference sequence). The CDR3 is made up of 18 amino acids. This chain's CDR3 is CSARRAGGLFSGANVLTF. The CDR3 DNA sequence: TGCAGTGCTAGGAGGGCGGGGGGGCTGTTTTCTGGGGCCAACGTCCTGACTTTC.

Here the CDR3 reads CASSRGGSGATYEQFF. In DNA, the CDR3 is TGTGCCAGCAGCCGGGGGGGTAGCGGTGCCACCTACGAGCAGTTCTTC. The V gene is TRBV7-2, the J gene TRBJ2-1, with 8 bases that match TRBD2. The CDR3 length is 16 residues. CDR1 is SGHTA and CDR2 is FQGNSA in the germline V gene. With 5 bases clipped from V and 10 bases from J, the junction kept 16 bases outside the gene matches.

The chain links TRBV3-1 to TRBJ1-5, with D unclear. The CDR3 loop spans 15 amino acids. Germline CDR1 reads LGHDT; CDR2 reads YNNKEL (reference sequence). The V and J ends lost 3 bases and 5 bases respectively, with 14 bases between them. The CDR3 nucleotides are TGTGCCAGCAGCCAGAGCGACCGGCCCTATCAGCCCCAGCATTTT. Encoded protein: CASSQSDRPYQPQHF.

In this sample, this clonotype turned up many times. In DNA, the CDR3 is TGCAGCGTTGGCTTGTCGGGCCTTCCCTACGAGCAGTACTTC. Translated: CSVGLSGLPYEQYF. V and J are TRBV29-1 and TRBJ2-7; the D is unclear. This CDR3 is built from 14 residues. The germline V gene encodes CDR1 SQVTM and CDR2 ANQGSEA. V lost 4 bases and J 2 bases, leaving 15 bases between the germline ends.

This clonotype was counted ten times or more. The genes are TRBV29-1 and TRBJ2-7; 8 nucleotides align to TRBD1. The germline CDR1 and CDR2 sequences are SQVTM and ANQGSEA. There are 15 residues in the CDR3. V trimming: 6 bases; J trimming: 0 bases; junction bases outside the gene matches: 10. CDR3 loop: CSVAPGTGVSYEQYF. CDR3 sequence (DNA): TGCAGCGTAGCCCCCGGGACAGGTGTCTCCTACGAGCAGTACTTC.

This clonotype came up a few times. V gene TRBV11-3 combines with J gene TRBJ2-6; TRBD1 or TRBD2 may be the D gene (5 bases each). V was shortened by 5 bases and J by 4 bases, with 12 bases between the two germline ends. Germline CDR1 SGHNT, CDR2 YENEEA. This CDR3 comprises 15 residues. The CDR3 region is CASSVGTPGANVLTF. The CDR3 DNA reads as TGTGCCAGCAGCGTTGGGACCCCCGGGGCCAACGTCCTGACTTTC.

This clonotype was counted at least ten times. The chain employs TRBV29-1 and TRBJ1-2; 9 positions match TRBD1. Germline loops: CDR1 SQVTM, CDR2 ANQGSEA. J lost 0 bases, V lost 6 bases, and 5 bases had no gene match. The CDR3 length is 14 residues. The CDR3 nucleotides read TGCAGCGTCTCGGACAGGGGTACTAACTATGGCTACACCTTC. It codes for CSVSDRGTNYGYTF. The full variable domain, in which reference TRBV29-1 and TRBJ1-2 provide the parts outside the CDR3, is SAVISQKPSRDICQRGTSLTIQCQVDSQVTMMFWYRQQPGQSLTLIATANQGSEATYESGFVIDKFPISRPNLTFSTLTVSNMSPEDSSIYLCSVSDRGTNYGYTFGSGTRLTVV.

The CDR3 region is CASTCENRGPYGYTF. DNA for the CDR3: TGCGCCAGCACCTGCGAAAACAGAGGTCCTTATGGCTACACCTTC. V and J are TRBV10-2 and TRBJ1-2; unclear D gene. The CDR3 contains 15 residues. The germline V gene has CDR1 WSHSY and CDR2 SAAADI. V was cut by 7 bases and J by 5 bases, with 20 bases left in between.